What follows is one TCR beta chain and its context. Its target is unknown. The sample comes from a study of cytotoxic CD8 clonotypes in ibrutinib-treated CLL. About the research overall: Outcomes included around 24 partial and 2 complete responses; after median around 5.5 years, roughly 14 stayed remitted and 12 progressed. Mean values per sample were around 250,000 productive templates and tens of thousands of productive rearrangements.

Trimming took 3 bases from V and 4 from J, leaving 9 bases between them. Germline CDR1 reads MDHEN; CDR2 reads SYDVKM. The CDR3 totals 13 residues. Study findings and constraints: Shared public clonotypes were rare, and on treatment they either got smaller or stayed the same.

Depth targeted 1 in 200,000 to 1 in 1 million T cells, averaging 10x coverage per clonotype. The data were produced by immunoSEQ multiplex PCR, yet TCRdb's version contains in-frame clones alone and is incomplete. The sample includes over 250,000 clones, 76% of them seen just once. The rearrangement uses TRBV28 and TRBJ1-2; D remains ambiguous. The sequencing used PBMCs, collected at disease progression, from a patient treated with ibrutinib. The receptor was isolated from a human donor with chronic lymphocytic leukemia. Here the CDR3 reads CASSLGSLYGYTF. The CDR3, as DNA: TGTGCCAGCAGTTTGGGGAGCCTCTATGGCTACACCTTC.